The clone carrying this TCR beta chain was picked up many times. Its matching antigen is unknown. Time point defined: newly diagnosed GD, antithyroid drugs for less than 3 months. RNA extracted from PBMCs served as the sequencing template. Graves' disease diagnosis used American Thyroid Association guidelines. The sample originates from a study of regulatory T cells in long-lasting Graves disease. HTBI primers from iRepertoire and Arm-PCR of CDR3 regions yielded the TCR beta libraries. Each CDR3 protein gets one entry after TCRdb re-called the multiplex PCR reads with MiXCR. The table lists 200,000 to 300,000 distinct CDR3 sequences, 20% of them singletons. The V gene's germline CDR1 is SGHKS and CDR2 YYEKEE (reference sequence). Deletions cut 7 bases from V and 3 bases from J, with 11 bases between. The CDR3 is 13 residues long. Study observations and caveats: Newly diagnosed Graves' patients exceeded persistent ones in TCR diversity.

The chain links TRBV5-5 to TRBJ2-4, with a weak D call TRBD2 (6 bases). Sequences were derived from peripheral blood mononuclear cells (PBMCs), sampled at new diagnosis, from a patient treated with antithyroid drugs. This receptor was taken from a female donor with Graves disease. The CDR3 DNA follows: TGTGCCAGCGGAGGGGAGGACAAAAACATTCAGTACTTC. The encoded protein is CASGGEDKNIQYF.